A selection of T cell receptor beta chains follows, all from one sample in a study of CD8 T cells in ankylosing spondylitis. TCRdb reprocessed the 5' RACE reads via MiXCR and lists one record per CDR3 protein. Among about 240,000 distinct CDR3 sequences listed, 8% to 9.5% were seen once. The sequenced material came from blood, either unsorted or a sorted T cell fraction (not recorded which). The receptor source for this set is a male donor with ankylosing spondylitis or in good health (not recorded which). Both conserved end residues are part of each CDR3. A D gene is named only where the DNA matches it firmly. Rows give clone size only sometimes, using once, few, many, or a class for an expanded clone.

TRBV5-1	-	TRBJ2-1	many	CASSLGWQGRNEQFF	TGCGCCAGCAGCTTGGGTTGGCAGGGGCGGAATGAGCAGTTCTTC
TRBV27	-	TRBJ2-7	few	CASSPAQPVPLYEQYF	TGTGCCAGCAGCCCAGCCCAGCCGGTCCCCCTCTACGAGCAGTACTTC
TRBV5-6	TRBD1	TRBJ1-5	few	CASSSKVGTGVGGNQPQHF	TGTGCCAGCAGCTCGAAGGTCGGGACAGGGGTTGGAGGCAATCAGCCCCAGCATTTT
TRBV10-3	-	TRBJ2-6	few	CAISPGQSGANVLTF	TGTGCCATCAGCCCTGGACAGTCTGGGGCCAACGTCCTGACTTTC
TRBV3-1	TRBD1	TRBJ1-2	many	CASSRKQGDGYTF	TGTGCCAGCAGCCGGAAACAGGGGGATGGCTACACCTTC
TRBV9	TRBD2	TRBJ2-2	many	CASSAGLEGTGELFF	TGTGCCAGCAGCGCCGGACTAGAGGGTACCGGGGAGCTGTTTTTT
TRBV10-3	-	TRBJ1-5	many	CAISGQGDQPQHF	TGTGCCATCAGTGGGCAGGGCGATCAGCCCCAGCATTTT
TRBV19	-	TRBJ1-1	-	CASSIGRSRIGEAFF	TGTGCCAGTAGTATAGGGCGGAGCCGAATCGGTGAAGCTTTCTTT
TRBV12-3/TRBV12-4	-	TRBJ1-5	many	CASSAQGPNNQPQHF	TGTGCCAGCAGTGCCCAGGGGCCAAACAATCAGCCCCAGCATTTT
TRBV20-1	-	TRBJ1-2	many	CSARTKTNYGYTF	TGCAGTGCTAGAACAAAGACTAACTATGGCTACACCTTC
TRBV24-1	-	TRBJ2-2	many	CATQKAGANTGELFF	TGTGCCACCCAAAAGGCAGGGGCGAACACCGGGGAGCTGTTTTTT
TRBV5-1	-	TRBJ2-2	many	CASSARSPGNTGELFF	TGCGCCAGCAGCGCAAGGTCTCCCGGCAACACCGGGGAGCTGTTTTTT
TRBV5-1	-	TRBJ1-2	many	CASSPTPDYGYTF	TGCGCCAGCAGCCCGACACCGGACTATGGCTACACCTTC
TRBV5-1	-	TRBJ2-3	many	CASSLARQGTDTQYF	TGCGCCAGCAGCTTGGCACGACAGGGCACAGATACGCAGTATTTT
TRBV7-3	TRBD1	TRBJ1-1	many	CASTGGENTEAFF	TGTGCCAGCACAGGGGGGGAGAACACTGAAGCTTTCTTT
TRBV12-3/TRBV12-4	-	TRBJ1-1	few	CASSFGLEAFF	TGTGCCAGCAGTTTCGGTCTTGAAGCTTTCTTT
TRBV12-3/TRBV12-4	TRBD1	TRBJ2-1	many	CASTLGQGYNEQFF	TGTGCCAGCACTCTGGGACAGGGCTACAATGAGCAGTTCTTC
TRBV7-2	-	TRBJ2-1	-	CASSLDRGIENEQFF	TGTGCCAGCAGCTTAGATCGCGGGATCGAGAATGAGCAGTTCTTC
TRBV7-9	-	TRBJ2-1	many	CASSLARVNEQFF	TGTGCCAGCAGCTTAGCGCGTGTCAATGAGCAGTTCTTC
TRBV7-9	TRBD1	TRBJ1-2	-	CASSSGQGHNYGYTF	TGTGCCAGCAGCTCCGGACAGGGGCATAACTATGGCTACACCTTC
TRBV6-2/TRBV6-3	-	TRBJ1-1	-	CASSPGRPEAFF	TGTGCCAGCAGTCCCGGCAGGCCCGAAGCTTTCTTT
TRBV12-3/TRBV12-4	TRBD2	TRBJ2-2	-	CASSLYRMREGVAGELFF	TGTGCCAGCAGTTTATATCGCATGCGGGAGGGAGTCGCCGGGGAGCTGTTTTTT
TRBV7-2	-	TRBJ2-4	few	CASTPRAGLAKNIQYF	TGTGCCAGCACCCCGCGGGCGGGACTAGCCAAAAACATTCAGTACTTC
TRBV6-5	TRBD1	TRBJ2-7	many	CASSYSTGGSYEQYF	TGTGCCAGCAGTTACAGCACAGGGGGCTCCTACGAGCAGTACTTC
TRBV3-1	-	TRBJ2-3	many	CASSQEGTTDTQYF	TGTGCCAGCAGCCAAGAGGGCACCACAGATACGCAGTATTTT
TRBV5-1	-	TRBJ1-3	many	CASSLAGPSANTIYF	TGCGCCAGCAGCTTGGCGGGCCCTTCAGCGAACACCATATATTTT
TRBV4-2	-	TRBJ2-7	many	CASSQESGEREQYF	TGTGCCAGCAGCCAAGAATCGGGAGAGCGCGAGCAGTACTTC
TRBV20-1	TRBD2	TRBJ2-3	few	CSASSSGGARTDTQYF	TGCAGTGCTAGCTCTAGCGGGGGGGCTCGAACAGATACGCAGTATTTT
TRBV20-1	-	TRBJ1-1	few	CSARDRGNTEAFF	TGCAGTGCTAGAGACAGGGGGAACACTGAAGCTTTCTTT
TRBV5-1	-	TRBJ2-7	many	CASSLDTGLSYEQYF	TGCGCCAGCAGCTTGGACACGGGACTCTCCTACGAGCAGTACTTC
TRBV7-2	TRBD1	TRBJ2-1	many	CASSLVGAGGQNNEQFF	TGTGCCAGCAGCTTAGTAGGGGCAGGGGGACAGAACAATGAGCAGTTCTTC
TRBV12-5	-	TRBJ2-2	many	CASGPDYPTGELFF	TGTGCTAGTGGTCCGGACTACCCCACCGGGGAGCTGTTTTTT
TRBV20-1	TRBD1	TRBJ1-1	many	CSARVGTGDLAFF	TGCAGTGCTAGAGTTGGGACAGGGGATTTAGCTTTCTTT
TRBV19	TRBD2	TRBJ2-5	-	CASSIDPGLAGAQETQYF	TGTGCCAGTAGTATAGACCCCGGACTAGCGGGAGCCCAAGAGACCCAGTACTTC
TRBV23-1	-	TRBJ2-1	-	CASSRPGLYNEQFF	TGCGCCAGCAGTCGACCGGGACTGTACAATGAGCAGTTCTTC
TRBV7-2	-	TRBJ2-7	few	CASSSRGQKSSYEQYF	TGTGCCAGCAGCTCGAGAGGACAGAAGAGCTCCTACGAGCAGTACTTC
TRBV10-2	-	TRBJ2-7	many	CASSDPRRSYEQYF	TGCGCCAGCAGTGATCCCCGACGATCTTACGAGCAGTACTTC
TRBV27	-	TRBJ1-1	many	CASSFGSGDLNTEAFF	TGTGCCAGCAGTTTTGGTTCGGGGGACTTGAACACTGAAGCTTTCTTT
TRBV5-5	-	TRBJ2-2	few	CASSLEGHNTGELFF	TGTGCCAGCAGCTTGGAGGGGCATAACACCGGGGAGCTGTTTTTT
TRBV29-1	TRBD2	TRBJ2-5	many	CSVERDRDYLYF	TGCAGCGTTGAACGCGACCGGGACTACCTGTACTTC
TRBV19	-	TRBJ1-6	-	CASSMSSSYNSPLHF	TGTGCCAGTAGTATGTCTAGCTCCTATAATTCACCCCTCCACTTT
TRBV12-3/TRBV12-4	TRBD1	TRBJ1-5	few	CASSEDRGSQPQHF	TGTGCCAGCAGCGAGGACAGGGGGAGTCAGCCCCAGCATTTT
TRBV20-1	-	TRBJ2-7	few	CSAHKDIWAYEQYF	TGCAGTGCCCATAAGGACATCTGGGCCTACGAGCAGTACTTC
TRBV2	TRBD2	TRBJ2-3	many	CASSILTAGVKTDTQYF	TGTGCCAGCAGTATCCTGACAGCGGGAGTTAAGACAGATACGCAGTATTTT